This is a list of T cell receptor beta chains from one sample in a study of T cell changes during pregnancy in multiple sclerosis. Clones were read by immunoSEQ multiplex PCR, and TCRdb kept only the in-frame ones, dropping some. The sample includes under 130,000 clones, roughly 90% of them seen just once. This sample comprised peripheral blood, obtained after pregnancy. The receptors stem from a female donor with multiple sclerosis, enrolled in a pregnancy study. CDR3s include the opening cysteine and the closing phenylalanine or tryptophan. D genes are given only for firm matches. Expanded clones are given a class, and other clones once, few, many or no size at all.

V gene	J gene	clone size	D gene	CDR3 protein	CDR3 DNA
TRBV5-1	TRBJ2-1	-	-	CASSVDGNEQFF	TGCGCCAGCAGCGTGGACGGCAATGAGCAGTTCTTC
TRBV6-5	TRBJ1-5	-	-	CASSSASNQPQHF	TGTGCCAGCAGTTCCGCGAGCAATCAGCCCCAGCATTTT
TRBV30	TRBJ2-2	-	-	CAWTSFPGELFF	TGTGCCTGGACGAGTTTTCCCGGGGAGCTGTTTTTT
TRBV9	TRBJ1-5	-	-	CASSLGQTNQPQHF	TGTGCCAGCAGCTTAGGACAGACTAATCAGCCCCAGCATTTT
TRBV12-5	TRBJ1-1	-	TRBD1	CASGFNHRGGTEAFF	TGTGCTAGTGGTTTCAACCACAGGGGCGGCACTGAAGCTTTCTTT
TRBV5-6	TRBJ1-2	-	-	CASSLRHAGDGYTF	TGTGCCAGCAGCTTGCGGCATGCAGGGGATGGCTACACCTTC
TRBV15	TRBJ2-5	-	-	CATSRSEVRDLRRETQYF	TGTGCCACCAGCAGATCGGAGGTCCGGGATCTAAGACGGGAGACCCAGTACTTC
TRBV7-9	TRBJ1-1	-	-	CASSLTVNTEAFF	TGTGCCAGCAGCTTAACAGTGAACACTGAAGCTTTCTTT
TRBV6-1	TRBJ1-2	-	-	CASSEALTVYGYTF	TGTGCCAGCAGTGAAGCCCTCACAGTCTATGGCTACACCTTC
TRBV11-2	TRBJ2-3	-	TRBD2	CASSSGGGQYF	TGTGCCAGCAGCAGCGGGGGGGGGCAGTATTTT
TRBV11-2	TRBJ1-2	-	-	CASSNLLRGYTF	TGTGCCAGCAGCAACCTTCTGCGGGGCTACACCTTC
TRBV10-3	TRBJ2-7	-	TRBD1	CASYPGQGHEQYF	TGTGCCAGTTACCCGGGACAGGGGCACGAGCAGTACTTC
TRBV7-6	TRBJ1-1	-	-	CASSKGHGTTEAFF	TGTGCCAGCAGCAAGGGACATGGAACCACTGAAGCTTTCTTT
TRBV10-2	TRBJ2-3	-	TRBD2	CASSVPSGGSSTDTQYF	TGCGCCAGCAGTGTGCCTAGCGGGGGCTCCAGCACAGATACGCAGTATTTT
TRBV6-5	TRBJ1-1	-	TRBD1	CASSDRGSNTEAFF	TGTGCCAGCAGCGACAGGGGAAGTAACACTGAAGCTTTCTTT
TRBV27	TRBJ2-7	-	-	CASSVSGTPLYEQYF	TGTGCCAGCAGTGTCTCCGGGACTCCACTCTACGAGCAGTACTTC
TRBV13	TRBJ2-1	-	-	CASSLRTIVDEQFF	TGTGCCAGCAGCTTAAGGACTATTGTCGATGAGCAGTTCTTC
TRBV10-3	TRBJ1-1	-	TRBD1	CAIRPQGATEAFF	TGTGCCATCAGACCACAGGGGGCCACTGAAGCTTTCTTT
TRBV5-1	TRBJ1-5	-	-	CASSLGASINQPQHF	TGCGCCAGCAGCTTGGGGGCGAGTATCAATCAGCCCCAGCATTTT
TRBV15	TRBJ2-7	-	TRBD2	CATSRDGLAGRSYEQYF	TGTGCCACCAGCAGAGATGGCCTAGCGGGGCGTTCCTACGAGCAGTACTTC
TRBV5-1	TRBJ1-6	-	TRBD1	CASSTGQGPGKPLHF	TGCGCCAGCTCCACGGGACAGGGCCCGGGTAAACCCCTCCACTTT
TRBV6-5	TRBJ1-1	-	-	CASKRVNTEAFF	TGTGCCAGCAAGAGGGTTAACACTGAAGCTTTCTTT
TRBV7-9	TRBJ2-5	-	TRBD1	CASSYPDATGGQETQYF	TGTGCCAGCAGCTACCCCGACGCTACAGGGGGCCAAGAGACCCAGTACTTC
TRBV19	TRBJ2-1	-	-	CASRATVFEQFF	TGTGCCAGTAGGGCCACCGTATTCGAGCAGTTCTTC
TRBV7-9	TRBJ1-1	-	TRBD1	CASSMNTGTEDTEAFF	TGTGCCAGCAGCATGAATACCGGGACAGAGGACACTGAAGCTTTCTTT
TRBV11-2	TRBJ2-7	-	TRBD1	CASSFGQGYEQYF	TGTGCCAGCAGCTTCGGACAGGGCTACGAGCAGTACTTC
TRBV5-1	TRBJ2-7	-	-	CASSLAQRQDEQYF	TGCGCCAGCAGCCTGGCACAAAGACAGGACGAGCAGTACTTC
TRBV12-5	TRBJ2-7	-	TRBD1	CASSGTGVEQYF	TGTGCTAGCTCCGGGACAGGGGTTGAGCAGTACTTC
TRBV5-4	TRBJ1-1	-	-	CASSLGAPDSRGTEAFF	TGTGCCAGCAGTCTGGGGGCCCCGGACAGTCGAGGCACTGAAGCTTTCTTT
TRBV5-5	TRBJ2-2	-	TRBD2	CASSLLAGGLSGELFF	TGTGCCAGCAGCTTACTAGCGGGGGGGCTGTCCGGGGAGCTGTTTTTT
TRBV7-9	TRBJ1-5	once	-	CASSLDRGLNQPQHF	TGTGCCAGCAGCTTAGATAGGGGATTGAATCAGCCCCAGCATTTT
TRBV6-1	TRBJ2-5	-	-	CASSESGGAGGETQYF	TGTGCCAGCAGTGAATCTGGCGGGGCTGGGGGTGAGACCCAGTACTTC
TRBV7-6	TRBJ1-2	-	TRBD1	CASSRGETGGIYGYTF	TGTGCCAGCAGCCGAGGCGAAACAGGGGGAATCTATGGCTACACCTTC
TRBV29-1	TRBJ2-7	-	TRBD1	CSGLDRGSSEQYF	TGCAGCGGCTTGGACAGGGGGTCTAGCGAGCAGTACTTC
TRBV5-4	TRBJ1-2	once	TRBD1	CASRLGGAYGYTF	TGTGCCAGCAGACTAGGGGGCGCCTATGGCTACACCTTC
TRBV18	TRBJ1-3	-	-	CASSPPLAGNTIYF	TGTGCCAGCTCACCACCCCTGGCAGGAAACACCATATATTTT
TRBV7-3	TRBJ2-2	-	-	CASSLGLSTGELFF	TGTGCCAGCAGCTTAGGACTTTCCACCGGGGAGCTGTTTTTT
TRBV18	TRBJ2-2	-	TRBD2	CASSPIRGENTGELFF	TGTGCCAGCTCACCAATCCGGGGGGAAAACACCGGGGAGCTGTTTTTT
TRBV9	TRBJ1-5	-	TRBD1	CASSPLSGQGEQPQHF	TGTGCCAGCAGCCCCCTCAGCGGACAGGGAGAACAGCCCCAGCATTTT
TRBV5-4	TRBJ1-2	-	TRBD1	CASSLIGQGIGGYTF	TGTGCCAGCAGCTTGATCGGACAGGGAATTGGTGGCTACACCTTC
TRBV14	TRBJ2-3	-	-	CASSQAGNTDTQYF	TGTGCCAGCAGCCAGGCCGGGAACACAGATACGCAGTATTTT
TRBV2	TRBJ1-2	-	TRBD1	CASSAGRGRANYGYTF	TGTGCCAGCAGTGCGGGCAGGGGGCGAGCTAACTATGGCTACACCTTC
TRBV7-2	TRBJ1-2	-	-	CASSPHRGADYGYTF	TGTGCCAGCAGCCCGCACCGGGGGGCGGACTATGGCTACACCTTC
TRBV9	TRBJ1-6	-	TRBD1	CASSARQGDYNSPLHF	TGTGCCAGCAGCGCCCGACAGGGGGACTATAATTCACCCCTCCACTTT